One sample yielded the 22 T cell receptor beta chains listed below, sequenced in a study of identical twins. One entry per CDR3 protein, called by TCRdb with MiXCR from the 5' RACE reads. The sample yields about 700,000 distinct CDR3 sequences, 8.5% to 9% seen once. The sample was also linked to a second study, of yellow fever vaccine responses in identical twins.

The material sequenced was PBMCs. These TCRs come from a woman under 30 in good health.

This clonotype was counted ten times or more. The chain uses TRBV5-5 and TRBJ2-1; 7 bases are shared with TRBD2. Germline CDR1 is SGHKS and CDR2 is YYEKEE (reference sequence). The CDR3 sequence is 13 residues long. V gave up 2 bases and J gave up 8 bases; unmatched junction bases: 4. CDR3 region: CASSFGAGDEQFF. CDR3 bases: TGTGCCAGCAGCTTTGGTGCGGGGGATGAGCAGTTCTTC.

The gene calls are TRBV12-3 or TRBV12-4 and TRBJ2-7; 14 bases line up with TRBD2. V lost 5 bases and J lost 4; bases outside the gene matches: 7. This CDR3 has 16 residues. The CDR3 DNA is TGTGCCAGCAGTCTGACTAGCGGGAGGGCCCGTTACGAGCAGTACTTC. This gives the protein CASSLTSGRARYEQYF.

The chain carries TRBV11-3 and TRBJ2-1; D is possibly TRBD2 (5 bases). Germline-derived CDR1 and CDR2 are SGHNT and YENEEA. This CDR3 comprises 12 residues. Between the trimmed V and J ends, which lost 5 bases and 8 bases, there was a span of 10 bases. The CDR3 region is CASSGVRDEQFF. The CDR3 nucleotides are TGTGCCAGCAGCGGAGTGCGGGATGAGCAGTTCTTC.

V and J are TRBV12-3 or TRBV12-4 and TRBJ1-2; 9 positions match TRBD1. V was clipped by 6 bases and J by 8 bases; unmatched bases: 7. This CDR3 region has 13 residues. The DNA for the CDR3 is TGTGCCAGCAGGGAACAGGGGGCGTGGGGCTACACCTTC. Its translation: CASREQGAWGYTF.

The chain joins TRBV20-1 to TRBJ2-7, with 7 bases that match TRBD1. The germline V gene encodes CDR1 DFQATT and CDR2 SNEGSKA (reference sequence). Unmatched junction bases numbered 12, after V lost 7 bases and J lost 3 bases. The CDR3 loop spans 14 amino acids. For the CDR3, the DNA is TGCAGTGTCTCATTCCGGGACAGAAACTACGAGCAGTACTTC. Residues: CSVSFRDRNYEQYF.

The genes are TRBV12-3 or TRBV12-4 and TRBJ2-1; D remains unclear. V dropped 0 bases and J dropped 9 bases, with 15 bases sitting between them. The CDR3 runs 15 residues. The CDR3 loop reads CASSLADQKRFEQFF. DNA of the CDR3: TGTGCCAGCAGTTTAGCCGATCAGAAGCGCTTTGAGCAGTTCTTC.

This clonotype showed up many times. The chain is built from TRBV7-9 and TRBJ1-5; TRBD1 might be the D (6 bases). The length of the CDR3 is 14 residues. V was shortened by 4 bases and J by 3 bases, with 10 bases between the two germline ends. Germline CDR1 is SEHNR and CDR2 is FQNEAQ (reference sequence). CDR3 sequence reads: CASSSGQLNQPQHF. The CDR3 bases are TGTGCCAGCAGCTCAGGACAGCTCAATCAGCCCCAGCATTTT.

This clonotype was found a few times. The chain employs TRBV7-2 and TRBJ1-2, with D possibly matching TRBD1 (5 bases). V was pared by 4 bases and J by 2 bases, with 14 bases between. The CDR3 has 15 amino acids. Germline V gene sequence: CDR1 SGHTA, CDR2 FQGNSA. CDR3 sequence: CASSSKAGDNYGYTF. In DNA, the CDR3 is TGTGCCAGCAGCTCAAAGGCTGGGGACAACTATGGCTACACCTTC.

The chain uses TRBV25-1 and TRBJ2-7, with a weak D call TRBD2 (6 bases). Deletions cut 3 bases from V and 6 bases from J, with 12 bases between. Germline-derived CDR1 and CDR2 are MGHDK and SYGVNS. This CDR3 contains 13 residues. CDR3 in DNA: TGTGCCAGCAGTGATTCCGGGAGAAGCGAGCAGTACTTC. The encoded protein is CASSDSGRSEQYF.

At least ten counts were recorded for this clonotype. The gene calls are TRBV20-1 and TRBJ2-1, with 8 bases that match TRBD2. Trimming took 2 bases from V and 13 from J; bases not matched to a gene: 4. Germline V gives CDR1 DFQATT, CDR2 SNEGSKA (reference sequence). This CDR3 has 11 residues. In DNA, the CDR3 is TGCAGTGCTAGACCGGGAGGGCCACAGTTCTTC. It encodes CSARPGGPQFF.

The V gene is TRBV20-1, the J gene TRBJ2-1; 8 nucleotides agree with TRBD2. Germline V lookup: CDR1 DFQATT, CDR2 SNEGSKA (reference sequence). The CDR3 sequence is 13 residues long. V shed 7 bases, J shed 9 bases, and the junction held 11 bases outside the gene matches. Here the CDR3 DNA reads TGCAGTGGGGTTAGCGGGAAATTGGGTGAGCAGTTCTTC. Amino acid sequence: CSGVSGKLGEQFF.

This sequence joins TRBV10-3 and TRBJ2-3, with 9 bases that match TRBD1. After removal of 5 bases from V and 4 bases from J, the junction contained 4 bases not matched to a gene. Germline CDR1 and CDR2: ENHRY and SYGVKD. The CDR3 sequence is 14 residues long. The CDR3 region is CAISQDRGSDTQYF. CDR3 nucleotide sequence: TGTGCCATCAGTCAGGACAGGGGATCAGATACGCAGTATTTT.

This sequence joins TRBV5-6 and TRBJ2-5, with 7 bases aligning to TRBD2. V was clipped by 2 bases and J by 5 bases; unmatched bases: 9. Germline CDR1 and CDR2: SGHDT and YYEEEE. This CDR3 comprises 15 residues. The DNA of the CDR3 is TGTGCCAGCAGCTTCGGATTGACTAGCCGGGAGACCCAGTACTTC. This encodes CASSFGLTSRETQYF.

This clonotype was recorded a few times. V and J are TRBV7-2 and TRBJ2-5; TRBD1 is a possible D gene (6 bases). From germline, CDR1 is SGHTA and CDR2 FQGNSA. This CDR3 comprises 15 residues. Trimming took 3 bases from V and 2 from J, leaving 13 bases between them. The CDR3: CASSFSRQEQETQYF. Written as DNA, the CDR3 is TGTGCCAGCAGCTTCTCTAGACAGGAGCAAGAGACCCAGTACTTC.

The J gene is TRBJ2-1, the V gene TRBV3-1; possibly TRBD2 for D (6 bases). The length of the CDR3 is 14 residues. The V end was cut by 0 bases, the J end by 5 bases, with 8 bases between. The germline gives CDR1 LGHDT, CDR2 YNNKEL (reference sequence). CDR3 residues: CASSQELANNEQFF. The CDR3 bases are TGTGCCAGCAGCCAAGAACTAGCTAACAATGAGCAGTTCTTC.

This clonotype was found a few times. The rearrangement links TRBV29-1 to TRBJ1-5; D is uncertain. The CDR3 is 15 residues long. Trimming removed 4 bases from V and 0 bases from J, with 13 bases in between. Germline V CDR1 and CDR2: SQVTM, ANQGSEA. CDR3 protein: CSVAGQANSNQPQHF. The CDR3 DNA follows: TGCAGCGTTGCTGGGCAGGCCAATAGCAATCAGCCCCAGCATTTT.

This rearrangement joins TRBV5-1 to TRBJ2-7; maybe TRBD2 (6 bases). The length of the CDR3 is 14 residues. Trimming took off 0 bases at V and 3 bases at J, with 10 bases between the two ends. CDR1 is SGHRS and CDR2 is YFSETQ in the germline V gene. The DNA for the CDR3 is TGCGCCAGCAGCTTGGTGTGGGGGGACTACGAGCAGTACTTC. Residues: CASSLVWGDYEQYF.

This clonotype was detected only a few times. The gene calls are TRBV6-1 and TRBJ1-2; TRBD1 matches at 8 bases. With V trimmed by 5 bases and J by 0 bases, 2 bases remained unmatched. From germline, CDR1 is MNHNS and CDR2 SASEGT. CDR3 size: 14 residues. The CDR3 loop reads CASSTGGANYGYTF. Here the CDR3 DNA reads TGTGCCAGCAGTACAGGGGGAGCTAACTATGGCTACACCTTC.

This clonotype has at least ten counts. The V call is TRBV12-3 or TRBV12-4, the J call TRBJ1-1, with D perhaps TRBD1 (5 bases). Trimming took off 10 bases at V and 3 bases at J, with 12 bases between the two ends. This CDR3 is built from 12 residues. The CDR3 is CANKGAYTEAFF. The CDR3 bases are TGTGCCAACAAAGGGGCGTACACTGAAGCTTTCTTT.

This clonotype came up a few times. The gene calls are TRBV6-1 and TRBJ2-4, with TRBD1 as a possible D gene (6 bases). V shed 6 bases and J shed 5 bases, with 17 bases lying between them. Germline V gene data show CDR1 as MNHNS and CDR2 as SASEGT. The CDR3 is 15 amino acids. The CDR3 nucleotides read TGTGCCAGCAGGGTACAGGTGGGGGCACAAAACATTCAGTACTTC. Its protein is CASRVQVGAQNIQYF.

A few counts support this clonotype. The CDR3 DNA is TGTGCCAGCAGCTTAGGGACAGGGAAGAGCTCTGGGGCCAACGTCCTGACTTTC. Its translation: CASSLGTGKSSGANVLTF. This chain joins TRBV11-1 and TRBJ2-6; 8 positions match TRBD1. The trim removed 1 base at V and 0 bases at J, leaving 5 bases unmatched. The length of the CDR3 is 18 residues. The germline V gene encodes CDR1 SGHAT and CDR2 FQDESV (reference sequence).

This clonotype was seen a handful of times. The chain carries TRBV6-5 and TRBJ2-1, with D possibly being TRBD1 (7 bases). Germline assignment: CDR1 MNHEY and CDR2 SVGAGI. V dropped 0 bases and J dropped 3 bases, with 15 bases sitting between them. The CDR3 consists of 17 residues. The CDR3 protein is CASSYSRQGGNYNEQFF. Here the CDR3 DNA reads TGTGCCAGCAGTTACTCGAGGCAGGGGGGAAACTACAATGAGCAGTTCTTC.